Here is one T cell receptor (beta chain) with its context. Since the CDR3 does not end with the conserved phenylalanine or tryptophan, this likely comes from a read error. The CDR3 loop spans 15 amino acids. Germline V gene data show CDR1 as SGHDT and CDR2 as YYEEEE. V was clipped by 5 bases and J by 5 bases, with 17 bases between them. This sample's RNA came from whole unsorted tissue. The library came from three nested PCR rounds adapted from ARM-PCR protocols. MiXCR, run by TCRdb on the multiplex PCR reads, gives a single entry per CDR3 protein. The sample has 75,000 to 95,000 distinct CDR3 sequences, around 77% seen once; the top ten hold around 10%. This entry is derived from a study of tumor and adjacent non-tumor tissue in lung cancer.

The specimen was lung tumor tissue. This chain joins TRBV5-6 and TRBJ2-4; D perhaps matches TRBD2 (6 bases). The receptor comes from a woman in her thirties or forties with non-small cell lung cancer. The CDR3 bases are TGTGCCAGCAGTTCACCGGGACTGGCGGAAAACATTCAGTACATC. It translates to CASSSPGLAENIQYI.